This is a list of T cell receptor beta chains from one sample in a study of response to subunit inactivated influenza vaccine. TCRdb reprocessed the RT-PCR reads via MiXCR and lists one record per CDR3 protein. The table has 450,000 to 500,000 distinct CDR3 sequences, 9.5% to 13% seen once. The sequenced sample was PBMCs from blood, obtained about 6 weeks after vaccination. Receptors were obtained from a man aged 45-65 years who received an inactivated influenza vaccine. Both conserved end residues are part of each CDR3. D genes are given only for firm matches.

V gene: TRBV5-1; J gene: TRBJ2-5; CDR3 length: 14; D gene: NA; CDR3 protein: CASRDSGGQETQYF
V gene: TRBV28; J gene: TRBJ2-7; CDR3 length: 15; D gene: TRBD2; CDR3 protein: CASSRTSGSSYEHYF
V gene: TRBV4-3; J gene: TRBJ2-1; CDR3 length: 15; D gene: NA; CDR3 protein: CASSQDKSSYNEQFF
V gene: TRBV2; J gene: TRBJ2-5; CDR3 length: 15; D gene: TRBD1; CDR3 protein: CASSLGQENQETQYF
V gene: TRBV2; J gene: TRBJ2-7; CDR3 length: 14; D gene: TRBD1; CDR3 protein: CASFGTGRPYEQYF
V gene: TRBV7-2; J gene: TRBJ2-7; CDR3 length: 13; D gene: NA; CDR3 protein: CASSLWVGHEQYF
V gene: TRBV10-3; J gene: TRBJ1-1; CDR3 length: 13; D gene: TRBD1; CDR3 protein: CAIRATGGTEAFF
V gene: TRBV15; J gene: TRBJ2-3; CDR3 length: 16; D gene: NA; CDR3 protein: CATSRDSAWSTDTQYF
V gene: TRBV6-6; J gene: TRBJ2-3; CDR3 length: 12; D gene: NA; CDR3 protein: CASSYDTDTQYF
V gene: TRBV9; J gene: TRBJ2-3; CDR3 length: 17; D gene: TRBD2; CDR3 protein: CASSVTTSGLSTDTQYF
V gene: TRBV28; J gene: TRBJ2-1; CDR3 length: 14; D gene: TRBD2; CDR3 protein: CASRWTSGDNEQFF
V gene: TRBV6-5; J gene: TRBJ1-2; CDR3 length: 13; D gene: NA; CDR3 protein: CASSYSRDGGYTF
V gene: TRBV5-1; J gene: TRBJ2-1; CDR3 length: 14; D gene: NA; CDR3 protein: CASSLGLGGDEQFF
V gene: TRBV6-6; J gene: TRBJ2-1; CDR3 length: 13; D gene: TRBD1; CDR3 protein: CASSLRDSGEQFF
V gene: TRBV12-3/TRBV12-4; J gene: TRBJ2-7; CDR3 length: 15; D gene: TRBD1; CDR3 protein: CASSFRTGQGVEQYF
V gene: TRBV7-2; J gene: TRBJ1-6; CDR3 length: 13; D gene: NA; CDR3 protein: CASSQYNSLALHF
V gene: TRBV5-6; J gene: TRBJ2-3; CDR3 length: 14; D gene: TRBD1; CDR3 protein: CASSLGTGGNTQYF
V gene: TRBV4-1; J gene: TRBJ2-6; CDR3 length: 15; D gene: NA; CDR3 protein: CASSQGDSGANVLTF
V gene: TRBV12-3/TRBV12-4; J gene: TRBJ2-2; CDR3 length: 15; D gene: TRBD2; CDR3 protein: CASSTSGRPTGELFF
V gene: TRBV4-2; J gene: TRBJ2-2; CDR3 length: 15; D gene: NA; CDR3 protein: CASSQDLGNTGELFF
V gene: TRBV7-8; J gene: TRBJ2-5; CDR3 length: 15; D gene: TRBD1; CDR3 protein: CASSLETGSQETQYF
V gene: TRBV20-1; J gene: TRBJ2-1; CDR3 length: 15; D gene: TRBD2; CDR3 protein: CSARHSGRGYNEQFF
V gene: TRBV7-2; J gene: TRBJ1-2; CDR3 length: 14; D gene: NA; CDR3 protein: CASSWGAGYYGYTF
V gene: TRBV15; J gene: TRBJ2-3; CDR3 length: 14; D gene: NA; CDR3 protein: CATSRGAVEDTQYF
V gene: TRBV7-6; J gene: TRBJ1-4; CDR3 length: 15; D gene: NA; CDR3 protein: CASSLATGPNEKLFF
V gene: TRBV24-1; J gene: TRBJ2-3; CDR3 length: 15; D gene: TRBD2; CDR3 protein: CATKSSGTTTDTQYF
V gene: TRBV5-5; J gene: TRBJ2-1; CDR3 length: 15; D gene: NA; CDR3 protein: CASTLGWDSYNEQFF
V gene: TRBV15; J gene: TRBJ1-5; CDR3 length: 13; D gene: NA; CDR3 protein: CATRRDSNQPQHF
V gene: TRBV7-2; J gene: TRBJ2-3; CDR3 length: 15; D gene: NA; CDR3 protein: CASSLVWAGTDTQYF
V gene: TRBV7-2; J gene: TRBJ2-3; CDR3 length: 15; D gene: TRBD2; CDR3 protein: CASSLTSGGGDTQYF
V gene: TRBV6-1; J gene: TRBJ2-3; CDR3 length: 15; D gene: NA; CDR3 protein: CASSRVGPSTDTQYF
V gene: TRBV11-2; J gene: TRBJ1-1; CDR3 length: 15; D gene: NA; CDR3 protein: CASSLGDSGYTEAFF
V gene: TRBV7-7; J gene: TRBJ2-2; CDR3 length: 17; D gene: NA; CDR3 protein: CASSLESRGANTGELFF
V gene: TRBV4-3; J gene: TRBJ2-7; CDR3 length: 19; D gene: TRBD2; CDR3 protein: CASSQGLVGTSASGYEQYF